The clone carrying this T cell receptor beta chain was seen at least ten times. A single record per CDR3 protein comes from TCRdb applying MiXCR to the reads. Among tens of thousands of distinct CDR3 sequences listed, 3% to 4% were seen once. This sample was taken from a study of T cell repertoires in cytomegalovirus infection. The TCR sequence derives from a human donor in good health (CMV status not recorded). Some clones in this sample may be carry-over from other donors' samples. Sequencing was carried out using PBMCs.

Written as DNA, the CDR3 is TGTGCCAGCAGAGAGAGGGGTAATGGCAAAAACATTCAGTACTTC. The encoded protein is CASRERGNGKNIQYF. The chain joins TRBV6-5 to TRBJ2-4; D tentatively reads TRBD1 or TRBD2 (5 bases each). CDR3 length equals 15 residues. Germline loops: CDR1 MNHEY, CDR2 SVGAGI. Trimming took 6 bases from V and 3 from J, leaving 15 bases between them.